The rows below give T cell receptor beta chains drawn from one sample of a study of blood T cells in healthy people across ages. One entry per CDR3 protein results from TCRdb running MiXCR on the 5' RACE reads. The data hold over 700,000 distinct CDR3 sequences, with just under 25% observed a single time. This same sample was also taken into another study, of T cells of mothers and their children.

The sequenced sample consisted of blood. These TCRs come from a boy aged 10-17 years in good health. The CDR3 runs from the conserved cysteine through the conserved F or W. Fields, in order: V gene, clone size, D gene, J gene, CDR3 protein, CDR3 DNA. D genes are given only for firm matches. Clone size is not always given. Where it is, it says once, few, many or a class for expanded clones.

TRBV3-1	NA	TRBD2	TRBJ2-7	CASSPQPLAALGSYEQYF	TGTGCCAGCAGCCCGCAGCCCCTAGCGGCACTGGGGTCCTACGAGCAGTACTTC
TRBV5-1	NA	NA	TRBJ2-2	CASSSEAGLNTGELFF	TGCGCCAGCAGCTCCGAGGCGGGGTTGAACACCGGGGAGCTGTTTTTT
TRBV13	once	TRBD1	TRBJ2-5	CASSSTGGARETQYF	TGTGCCAGCAGCTCCACAGGGGGCGCCCGGGAGACCCAGTACTTC
TRBV29-1	NA	NA	TRBJ2-1	CSPREDPGTMYNEQFF	TGCAGCCCCCGTGAGGATCCAGGGACGATGTACAATGAGCAGTTCTTC
TRBV9	few	NA	TRBJ1-2	CASSDRNANYGYTF	TGTGCCAGCAGCGATCGGAACGCTAACTATGGCTACACCTTC
TRBV10-3	NA	TRBD1	TRBJ1-1	CASQTGQNTEAFF	TGTGCCTCTCAGACAGGGCAGAACACTGAAGCTTTCTTT
TRBV6-2/TRBV6-3	NA	TRBD1	TRBJ2-1	CASSHPGQGNEQFF	TGTGCCAGCAGCCATCCGGGACAGGGGAATGAGCAGTTCTTC
TRBV7-9	NA	TRBD1	TRBJ1-4	CASSSRDRGEKLFF	TGTGCCAGCAGCTCCCGGGACAGAGGTGAAAAACTGTTTTTT
TRBV12-3/TRBV12-4	few	NA	TRBJ1-2	CASSLSGRYGYTF	TGTGCCAGCAGTCTGAGTGGGCGTTATGGCTACACCTTC
TRBV20-1	NA	NA	TRBJ2-1	CSSKPRNYNEQFF	TGCAGCAGCAAGCCCAGGAACTACAATGAGCAGTTCTTC
TRBV4-1	NA	NA	TRBJ1-3	CASSQVGVENTIYF	TGCGCCAGCAGCCAAGTGGGGGTTGAAAACACCATATATTTT
TRBV7-9	NA	TRBD2	TRBJ2-5	CASSLVSGREQYF	TGTGCCAGCAGCTTAGTAAGCGGGCGGGAGCAGTACTTC
TRBV5-5	NA	NA	TRBJ1-3	CASSRNTGQISGNTIYF	TGTGCCAGCAGCCGTAATACCGGACAGATCTCTGGAAACACCATATATTTT
TRBV29-1	NA	TRBD2	TRBJ2-5	CSDRASGGAETQYF	TGCAGCGACCGAGCTAGCGGGGGGGCAGAGACCCAGTACTTC
TRBV6-4	NA	TRBD2	TRBJ2-3	CASSDGSGSTDTQYF	TGTGCCAGCAGTGACGGTAGCGGGAGCACAGATACGCAGTATTTT
TRBV6-5	NA	NA	TRBJ1-2	CASSYSGFSGYTF	TGTGCCAGCAGTTACTCGGGGTTTTCTGGCTACACCTTC
TRBV7-9	NA	TRBD1	TRBJ1-6	CASSLVQGNRSPLHF	TGTGCCAGCAGCTTAGTACAGGGGAATAGATCACCCCTCCACTTT
TRBV7-9	few	TRBD1	TRBJ2-7	CASSTRDRGCEQYF	TGTGCCAGCAGCACCCGGGACAGGGGCTGCGAGCAGTACTTC
TRBV29-1	NA	NA	TRBJ2-2	CSVLDSNTGELFF	TGCAGCGTCCTAGACTCGAACACCGGGGAGCTGTTTTTT
TRBV9	few	NA	TRBJ2-3	CASGVEVRNTDTQYF	TGTGCCAGCGGCGTAGAAGTGAGAAACACAGATACGCAGTATTTT
TRBV7-9	NA	NA	TRBJ2-2	CASKKPGPTGELFF	TGTGCCAGCAAAAAACCGGGACCCACCGGGGAGCTGTTTTTT
TRBV7-9	once	NA	TRBJ2-5	CASSSSHGEETQYF	TGTGCCAGCAGCTCATCCCATGGGGAAGAGACCCAGTACTTC
TRBV4-1	NA	NA	TRBJ2-6	CASSHLLAQAGANVLTF	TGCGCCAGCAGCCACCTTCTAGCGCAGGCTGGGGCCAACGTCCTGACTTTC
TRBV7-9	few	TRBD1	TRBJ2-5	CASETGSQETQYF	TGTGCCAGCGAGACAGGGTCACAAGAGACCCAGTACTTC
TRBV2	few	TRBD1	TRBJ1-1	CASSRGTGGLGNTEAFF	TGTGCCAGCAGTCGAGGGACAGGGGGCTTGGGGAACACTGAAGCTTTCTTT
TRBV4-1	NA	NA	TRBJ1-2	CASSQDRGPDGYTF	TGCGCCAGCAGCCAAGATCGCGGTCCTGATGGCTACACCTTC
TRBV20-1	NA	TRBD1	TRBJ2-7	CSAHAGWDSNDEQYF	TGCAGTGCTCACGCCGGCTGGGACAGTAACGACGAGCAGTACTTC
TRBV3-1	once	TRBD2	TRBJ2-1	CASSQELARNEQFF	TGTGCCAGCAGCCAAGAACTAGCGAGGAATGAGCAGTTCTTC
TRBV6-1	NA	TRBD1	TRBJ1-4	CASSELSVGRGEEKLFF	TGTGCCAGCAGTGAACTATCAGTCGGCAGGGGGGAAGAAAAACTGTTTTTT
TRBV2	few	NA	TRBJ2-2	CASFRDTYTGELFF	TGTGCCAGCTTTCGGGACACATACACCGGGGAGCTGTTTTTT
TRBV7-7	few	NA	TRBJ2-5	CASSNGLPQETQYF	TGTGCTAGCAGTAACGGACTACCCCAAGAGACCCAGTACTTC
TRBV24-1	few	TRBD1	TRBJ2-7	CATSEGQGATYEQYF	TGTGCCACCAGTGAGGGACAGGGGGCCACCTACGAGCAGTACTTC
TRBV7-2	NA	NA	TRBJ1-4	CASSLGGDNEKLFF	TGTGCCAGCAGCTTGGGAGGAGATAATGAAAAACTGTTTTTT
TRBV29-1	NA	NA	TRBJ2-7	CSVENGYGQYF	TGCAGCGTTGAGAACGGCTACGGGCAGTACTTC
TRBV15	NA	NA	TRBJ2-7	CATSRVGPYEQYF	TGTGCCACCAGCAGGGTTGGCCCTTACGAGCAGTACTTC
TRBV29-1	NA	NA	TRBJ2-1	CSVGQWASPDEQFF	TGCAGCGTTGGCCAATGGGCTAGCCCCGATGAGCAGTTCTTC
TRBV9	few	TRBD1	TRBJ1-1	CASSVGSTGVTEAFF	TGTGCCAGCAGCGTAGGATCCACAGGGGTCACTGAAGCTTTCTTT
TRBV10-3	few	TRBD2	TRBJ2-7	CAISETSGEQYF	TGTGCCATCAGTGAGACTAGCGGCGAGCAGTACTTC
TRBV21-1	NA	NA	TRBJ2-7	CASSKDGAGAFEQYF	TGTGCCAGCAGCAAAGACGGGGCAGGGGCCTTCGAGCAGTACTTC
TRBV28	NA	TRBD2	TRBJ2-7	CASSSQREGLDEQYF	TGCGCCAGCAGTTCCCAGCGGGAGGGCCTGGACGAGCAGTACTTC
TRBV3-1	few	NA	TRBJ1-4	CASSQEQNNEKLFF	TGTGCCAGCAGCCAAGAACAGAATAATGAAAAACTGTTTTTT
TRBV18	NA	NA	TRBJ2-2	CASSNLQAGELFF	TGTGCCAGCTCGAATCTGCAGGCCGGGGAGCTGTTTTTT
TRBV29-1	few	NA	TRBJ2-3	CSVDGGPYTDTQYF	TGCAGCGTTGACGGGGGACCTTACACAGATACGCAGTATTTT
TRBV7-8	few	TRBD1	TRBJ2-2	CASSSTGTVNTGELFF	TGTGCCAGCAGCTCTACAGGGACAGTGAACACCGGGGAGCTGTTTTTT
TRBV5-1	few	TRBD1	TRBJ2-3	CASSPGQGAPDTQYF	TGCGCCAGCAGCCCGGGACAGGGGGCCCCAGATACGCAGTATTTT
TRBV6-5	NA	TRBD1	TRBJ2-5	CASMGRDRGQETQYF	TGTGCCAGCATGGGGCGCGACAGGGGTCAGGAGACCCAGTACTTC
TRBV29-1	few	TRBD2	TRBJ2-1	CSVHGMTSGYNEQFF	TGCAGCGTTCATGGGATGACTAGCGGGTACAATGAGCAGTTCTTC
TRBV7-9	NA	NA	TRBJ1-4	CASSAGIEKLFF	TGTGCCAGCAGCGCGGGAATTGAAAAACTGTTTTTT
TRBV29-1	NA	TRBD1	TRBJ1-2	CSVPGTGHYGYTF	TGCAGCGTACCCGGGACAGGCCACTATGGCTACACCTTC
TRBV12-3/TRBV12-4	few	TRBD2	TRBJ2-1	CASSPGTSVPNEQFF	TGTGCCAGCAGTCCCGGGACTAGCGTTCCCAATGAGCAGTTCTTC
TRBV29-1	many	TRBD1	TRBJ2-2	CSVSGQVTNTGELFF	TGCAGCGTTTCTGGACAGGTGACAAACACCGGGGAGCTGTTTTTT
TRBV3-1	few	NA	TRBJ2-5	CASSRGRKGTQYF	TGTGCCAGCAGCCGGGGACGGAAAGGGACCCAGTACTTC
TRBV11-2	NA	NA	TRBJ2-3	CASSLSRGTTTDTQYF	TGTGCCAGCAGCTTAAGTCGCGGGACAACCACAGATACGCAGTATTTT
TRBV20-1	NA	TRBD2	TRBJ2-1	CSAIGLAGYNEQFF	TGCAGTGCTATTGGACTAGCGGGGTACAATGAGCAGTTCTTC